Sequencing of this TCR beta chain was carried out in a study of blood T cells in healthy people across ages. Background on the study: About one barcoded beta molecule per two T cells came from capture by template switching.

Sample-barcoded 5' priming and a J-beta primer mix drove a second PCR of roughly 7 to 11 cycles. TCRdb called the 5' RACE reads again in MiXCR, with one record for every CDR3 protein. The repertoire consists of about 720,000 distinct CDR3 sequences, with over 20% occurring once and the leading ten covering 20% to 25%. CDR1 and CDR2 (germline): MNHEY, SVGAGI. V was cut by 6 bases and J by 8 bases, with 25 bases left in between. The CDR3 has 16 amino acids. There are a few counts of this clonotype. The J gene is TRBJ1-2, the V gene TRBV6-5; D not certain. The sample consisted of blood. This sequence was found in a man between 65 and 80 years old in good health. The CDR3: CASSVSGAWGGEGYTF. The CDR3 DNA reads as TGTGCCAGCAGCGTATCAGGAGCTTGGGGTGGTGAGGGCTACACCTTC.